This T cell receptor beta chain came from a study of blood T cell repertoires in COVID-19. The data were produced by immunoSEQ multiplex PCR, yet TCRdb's version contains in-frame clones alone and is incomplete. The sample contains approximately 210,000 clones, 65% to 85% of which appear only once. CDR1 SGHKS and CDR2 YYEKEE come from the germline V gene (reference sequence). V was clipped by 3 bases and J by 2 bases, with 8 bases between them. The CDR3 extends over 13 amino acids. This sequence originates from a man younger than 40 with acute COVID-19. The specimen was PBMCs or T cells enriched from blood (not recorded which). This chain links TRBV5-5 with TRBJ1-2; tentatively, D is TRBD1 (5 bases). The CDR3 reads CASSSTANYGYTF. The CDR3 DNA reads TGTGCCAGCAGCTCGACAGCCAACTATGGCTACACCTTC.